The next 27 T cell receptor beta chains were all read from a single sample in a study of vaccination and CD4 T cells after COVID-19. The Oncomine TCR Beta short-read assay was applied to DNA of cultured CD4+ T cells. TCRdb re-called the PCR reads through MiXCR, storing one row per CDR3 protein. The sample comprises about 24,000 distinct CDR3 sequences, about two fifths of which are singletons, and around 4% rests with the top ten. Time point meaning: late sampling 161 to 241 days after vaccination in three convalescent patients. Treatment denoted: roughly nine-day PBMC culture with coronavirus spike peptide pools or control peptides (ViraFEST assay). These TCRs' antigens remain unknown. Sequencing was performed on CD4+ T cells from blood, cultured in vitro, taken about 7 months after SARS-CoV-2 vaccination. The receptor source for this set is a human donor who had recovered from COVID-19.

The chain combines TRBV4-3 with TRBJ1-2; a possible D gene is TRBD1 (5 bases). CDR1 is LGHNA, CDR2 YSLEER, per germline. Trimming took 4 bases from V and 5 from J, leaving 26 bases between them. The CDR3 has 18 amino acids. CDR3 region: CASSPKDYSVMGEYGYTF. In DNA form, the CDR3 reads TGCGCCAGCAGCCCGAAAGATTATTCGGTCATGGGGGAGTATGGCTACACCTTC.

The genes are TRBV12-3 or TRBV12-4 and TRBJ2-1; the match to TRBD2 covers 7 bases. This CDR3 is 14 amino acids long. The ends lost 5 bases at V and 12 bases at J; junction bases unmatched: 13. CDR3 sequence reads: CASSQTSVPSGQFF. CDR3 bases: TGTGCCAGCAGTCAAACTAGCGTGCCGTCCGGGCAGTTCTTC.

The chain employs TRBV2 and TRBJ2-5; no definite D call. The germline V gene encodes CDR1 SNHLY and CDR2 FYNNEI. The CDR3 totals 11 residues. V lost 4 bases and J lost 5, with 5 bases in between. The CDR3 loop is CASSASETQYF. The CDR3 DNA reads as TGTGCCAGCAGTGCTTCGGAGACCCAGTACTTC.

This clonotype was observed a handful of times. V is TRBV4-1 and J is TRBJ1-6; no definite D call. The V end lost 0 bases, the J end lost 13 bases, and 7 bases lay between the germline ends. Germline CDR1 reads MGHRA; CDR2 reads YSYEKL. The CDR3 covers 12 residues. CDR3 protein: CASSQDLGPLHF. CDR3 bases: TGCGCCAGCAGCCAAGACCTAGGGCCCCTCCACTTT.

In this sample, this clonotype turned up a few times. V usage is TRBV6-1 and J usage is TRBJ1-5; possible D gene TRBD1, 5 bases. Per germline, CDR1 MNHNS and CDR2 SASEGT. Trimming shortened V by 2 bases and J by 10 bases, and 18 bases separated the two germline ends. The CDR3 contains 15 residues. The CDR3 loop reads CASSERSRVSVPQHF. DNA of the CDR3: TGTGCCAGCAGTGAAAGGAGCAGGGTGAGTGTCCCCCAGCATTTT.

The chain joins TRBV7-9 to TRBJ1-5; a possible D gene is TRBD1 (5 bases). The CDR3 is 13 amino acids. Trimming left V 5 bases short and J 3 bases short, with 8 bases between. Germline V gives CDR1 SEHNR, CDR2 FQNEAQ (reference sequence). The CDR3 nucleotides read TGTGCCAGCAGCGCTGGGGCCAATCAGCCCCAGCATTTT. Translation gives CASSAGANQPQHF. Using reference TRBV7-9 and TRBJ1-5 for the parts outside the CDR3, the full variable domain is DTGVSQNPRHKITKRGQNVTFRCDPISEHNRLYWYRQTLGQGPEFLTYFQNEAQLEKSRLLSDRFSAERPKGSFSTLEIQRTEQGDSAMYLCASSAGANQPQHFGDGTRLSIL.

The J gene is TRBJ2-1, the V gene TRBV28; 8 bases are shared with TRBD1. Trimming cost V 8 bases and J 0 bases; bases outside gene matches: 6. Germline V gene data show CDR1 as MDHEN and CDR2 as SYDVKM. The CDR3 totals 15 residues. CDR3 amino acids: CASPPQGGSYNEQFF. In nucleotides, the CDR3 is TGTGCCAGCCCACCACAGGGGGGCTCCTACAATGAGCAGTTCTTC.

This chain joins TRBV24-1 and TRBJ2-3, with 13 bases that match TRBD2. After removal of 4 bases from V and 3 bases from J, the junction contained 3 bases not matched to a gene. Germline loops: CDR1 KGHDR, CDR2 SFDVKD. The CDR3 extends over 16 amino acids. CDR3 sequence reads: CATSEWTSGSTDTQYF. DNA for the CDR3: TGTGCCACCAGTGAATGGACTAGCGGGAGTACAGATACGCAGTATTTT.

This clonotype was detected a few times. V and J are TRBV27 and TRBJ2-7; D is perhaps TRBD2 (6 bases). Deletions cut 7 bases from V and 1 base from J, with 20 bases between. Looked up from germline, CDR1 is MNHEY and CDR2 is SMNVEV (reference sequence). The CDR3 contains 16 residues. The CDR3 nucleotides are TGTGCCAGCACCTATGCTTTCGGGGGTGGGTCCTACGAGCAGTACTTC. Amino acid sequence: CASTYAFGGGSYEQYF.

Written as DNA, the CDR3 is TGTGCCAGCAGCGTTACAGGGAGCAGTGAGCAGTTCTTC. Residues: CASSVTGSSEQFF. The rearrangement uses TRBV5-4 and TRBJ2-1; perhaps TRBD1 as D (6 bases). Between the trimmed V and J ends, which lost 4 bases and 9 bases, there was a span of 14 bases. The CDR3 totals 13 residues. The germline V gene encodes CDR1 SGHNT and CDR2 YYREEE (reference sequence).

J is TRBJ2-3 and V is TRBV7-2; 7 nucleotides line up with TRBD2. The CDR3 runs 13 residues. Per germline, CDR1 SGHTA and CDR2 FQGNSA. The V segment lost 7 bases and the J segment 4 bases; nucleotides outside the gene matches: 5. This CDR3 is CASIQGGADTQYF. CDR3 DNA: TGTGCCAGCATCCAGGGAGGGGCAGATACGCAGTATTTT.

This clonotype was picked up a small number of times. The chain joins TRBV25-1 to TRBJ1-2; a weak D match, TRBD1 (6 bases). CDR3 length equals 13 residues. V was cut by 6 bases and J by 5 bases, with 13 bases left in between. CDR1 and CDR2 from the germline V gene are MGHDK and SYGVNS. Here the CDR3 reads CASRQGGLYGYTF. The CDR3 bases are TGTGCCAGCAGACAGGGTGGGTTGTATGGCTACACCTTC.

J is TRBJ2-5 and V is TRBV11-2, with D possibly TRBD2 on 6 matching bases. Germline loops: CDR1 SGHAT, CDR2 FQNNGV. The CDR3 runs 16 residues. Deletions cut 5 bases from V and 3 bases from J, with 19 bases between. DNA of the CDR3: TGTGCCAGCAGCCGTAGGACTAACGGATGGGAAGAGACCCAGTACTTC. This encodes CASSRRTNGWEETQYF.

This clonotype came up a few times. The rearrangement links TRBV7-8 to TRBJ2-7; 7 nucleotides match TRBD1. Trimming cost V 0 bases and J 2 bases; bases outside gene matches: 4. CDR3 size: 15 residues. Germline V gives CDR1 SGHVS, CDR2 FQNEAQ. CDR3 DNA sequence: TGTGCCAGCAGCTTAGCGAGGGACAGCGCCTACGAGCAGTACTTC. Translated, it gives CASSLARDSAYEQYF. Drawing the rest from reference TRBV7-8 and TRBJ2-7, the complete variable domain is GAGVSQSPRYKVAKRGQDVALRCDPISGHVSLFWYQQALGQGPEFLTYFQNEAQLDKSGLPSDRFFAERPEGSVSTLKIQRTQQEDSAVYLCASSLARDSAYEQYFGPGTRLTVT.

A remark on this clonotype: The conserved closing phenylalanine or tryptophan is absent in this CDR3, likely reflecting a read error. The rearrangement links TRBV7-8 to TRBJ2-5; D might be TRBD2 (5 bases). V lost 4 bases and J 2 bases, leaving 17 bases between the germline ends. In germline, CDR1 is SGHVS, CDR2 FQNEAQ. The CDR3 loop spans 16 amino acids. The CDR3 nucleotides are TGTGCCAGCAGCTCCCCCCCCGGTGGGGAGCAAGAGACCCAGTACTCC. It yields the protein CASSSPPGGEQETQYS.

V usage is TRBV6-1 and J usage is TRBJ1-1; D uncertain. From germline, CDR1 is MNHNS and CDR2 SASEGT. The CDR3 has 12 residues. The ends were cut back, 7 bases at V and 0 bases at J, with 6 bases in the middle. CDR3 amino acids: CASTGVNTEAFF. CDR3 sequence (DNA): TGTGCCAGCACCGGTGTGAACACTGAAGCTTTCTTT.

This clonotype was found a few times. This chain links TRBV20-1 with TRBJ2-7, with a weak D call TRBD2 (5 bases). The CDR3 is made up of 12 amino acids. Per the germline V gene, CDR1 is DFQATT and CDR2 is SNEGSKA (reference sequence). V was clipped by 3 bases and J by 7 bases, with 13 bases between them. The CDR3 bases are TGCAGTGCTAGGCCCGGGTCGGGGGAGCAGTACTTC. Residues: CSARPGSGEQYF.

J is TRBJ1-2 and V is TRBV28; 10 positions match TRBD1. Germline V gene data show CDR1 as MDHEN and CDR2 as SYDVKM. The CDR3 runs 16 residues. V dropped 6 bases and J dropped 4; count of bases not matched to a gene: 11. This CDR3 reads CASRTPGQGSAYGYTF. The CDR3, as DNA: TGTGCCAGCAGAACTCCGGGACAGGGGAGCGCCTATGGCTACACCTTC.

The chain uses TRBV27 and TRBJ2-1; TRBD2 might be the D (5 bases). Looked up from germline, CDR1 is MNHEY and CDR2 is SMNVEV (reference sequence). This CDR3 region has 17 residues. The V gene lost 6 bases and the J gene lost 0 bases, with 18 bases spanning the gap. CDR3 DNA: TGTGCCAGCAGAGTTTACTCCGGGGATAGCTCCTACAATGAGCAGTTCTTC. This translates into CASRVYSGDSSYNEQFF.

This clonotype was seen more than once but under ten times. The chain couples TRBV21-1 to TRBJ1-1; the table assigns TRBD1, which was not confirmed against the DNA. TRBV21-1 is recorded as a pseudogene. The CDR3 length is 15 residues. The CDR3 is CASTQRNAGRFEAFF. The CDR3 DNA sequence: TGTGCCAGCACCCAACGAAACGCGGGGCGGTTTGAAGCTTTCTTT.

The chain has TRBV28 and TRBJ1-5; 7 bases are shared with TRBD1. Germline CDR1 and CDR2: MDHEN and SYDVKM. Trimming removed 6 bases from V and 4 bases from J; junction bases left unmatched: 9. This CDR3 is 15 amino acids long. This chain's CDR3 is CASRRRDRVNQPQHF. Here the CDR3 DNA reads TGTGCCAGCAGGCGCCGAGACAGGGTTAATCAGCCCCAGCATTTT.

This clonotype was seen more than once but under ten times. This chain connects TRBV27 to TRBJ1-1; TRBD1 might be the D (6 bases). The V end lost 4 bases, the J end lost 8 bases, and 11 bases lay between the germline ends. Germline V gene data show CDR1 as MNHEY and CDR2 as SMNVEV (reference sequence). The CDR3 covers 12 residues. The CDR3 is CASSSPGTEAFF. The CDR3 bases are TGTGCCAGCAGTTCTCCCGGGACAGAAGCTTTCTTT.

The chain links TRBV7-9 to TRBJ1-5; 10 nucleotides line up with TRBD1. Germline values: CDR1 SEHNR, CDR2 FQNEAQ (reference sequence). This CDR3 comprises 15 residues. V shed 3 bases, J shed 3 bases, and the junction held 2 bases outside the gene matches. Here the CDR3 reads CASSLTGGSNQPQHF. The CDR3 DNA is TGTGCCAGCAGCTTGACAGGGGGCTCCAATCAGCCCCAGCATTTT. The full variable domain, rest sourced from reference TRBV7-9 and TRBJ1-5, is DTGVSQNPRHKITKRGQNVTFRCDPISEHNRLYWYRQTLGQGPEFLTYFQNEAQLEKSRLLSDRFSAERPKGSFSTLEIQRTEQGDSAMYLCASSLTGGSNQPQHFGDGTRLSIL.

This clonotype turned up a few times. The chain links TRBV28 to TRBJ1-2; a weak D match, TRBD1 (5 bases). The germline CDR1 and CDR2 sequences are MDHEN and SYDVKM. V lost 3 bases and J 1 base, leaving 15 bases between the germline ends. The CDR3 extends over 16 amino acids. CDR3 sequence: CASSLMRGPYNYGYTF. The DNA of the CDR3 is TGTGCCAGCAGTTTGATGAGGGGACCCTATAACTATGGCTACACCTTC.

The chain combines TRBV20-1 with TRBJ2-1; the match to TRBD2 covers 11 bases. Per the germline V gene, CDR1 is DFQATT and CDR2 is SNEGSKA (reference sequence). The V gene end was trimmed by 6 bases and the J gene end by 6 bases; junction bases not matched to a gene: 13. CDR3 length: 16 amino acids. CDR3 residues: CSAPALLAGVLNEQFF. The CDR3 coding sequence is TGCAGTGCCCCAGCCCTACTAGCGGGGGTCCTCAATGAGCAGTTCTTC.

The chain carries TRBV20-1 and TRBJ1-5; possible D gene TRBD1, 6 bases. Per germline, CDR1 DFQATT and CDR2 SNEGSKA (reference sequence). The CDR3 runs to 16 residues. Trimming removed 3 bases from V and 3 bases from J, with 18 bases in between. The CDR3 DNA reads TGCAGTGCTAGGTCGCAGGGGACGGACTACAATCAGCCCCAGCATTTT. Its protein is CSARSQGTDYNQPQHF.

This clonotype was seen more than once but under ten times. V and J are TRBV5-4 and TRBJ1-1, with 10 bases lining up with TRBD1. V lost 4 bases and J lost 3; bases outside the gene matches: 6. Germline CDR1 and CDR2: SGHNT and YYREEE (reference sequence). The CDR3 has 15 residues. Written as DNA, the CDR3 is TGTGCCAGCAGCCTCGGGGACAGGGGAGACACTGAAGCTTTCTTT. It specifies CASSLGDRGDTEAFF.